This T cell receptor (beta chain) appears in the sequencing data of a study of cytomegalovirus exposure and HLA in healthy donors. Whole-study context: Among about 380 genotyped donors, approximately 80% fell in the Caucasian-associated ancestry cluster.

Study results and limitations: Altogether, 160 or so TCR beta chains were recorded as cytomegalovirus-associated.

Use of 60 Vbeta and 13 Jbeta primers characterized the PCR. The data were produced by immunoSEQ multiplex PCR, yet TCRdb's version contains in-frame clones alone and is incomplete. This sample has 70,000 to 85,000 clones, with around 60% found just once. V dropped 0 bases and J dropped 1 base, with 6 bases sitting between them. The germline gives CDR1 MNHNS, CDR2 SASEGT. The CDR3 is made up of 14 amino acids. Of note for this clone: Its antigen remains unidentified.

Specimen: PBMCs. The genes are TRBV6-1 and TRBJ1-1; D gene uncertain. The TCR originated in a man aged 25 to 45 in good health and CMV-seropositive. The CDR3 sequence: CASSEASGNTEAFF. In DNA, the CDR3 is TGTGCCAGCAGTGAAGCGTCCGGGAACACTGAAGCTTTCTTT.